A single sample gave rise to the 5 T cell receptor beta chains below, sequenced in a study of blood T cell repertoires in COVID-19. Here immunoSEQ multiplex PCR was the method, and the copy in TCRdb shows in-frame clones only, minus some. The data show roughly 60,000 clones, with 80% to 90% seen just once and 14% to 15% held by the top ten. The sample taken for sequencing was peripheral blood. The origin of the receptors is a man aged 80 or over with acute or convalescent COVID-19.

The chain links TRBV29-1 to TRBJ1-1, with 8 bases lining up with TRBD1. Germline assignment: CDR1 SQVTM and CDR2 ANQGSEA. CDR3 length: 13 amino acids. Trimming cost V 4 bases and J 2 bases; bases outside gene matches: 3. The CDR3 sequence is CSVGTGRNTEAFF. The DNA of the CDR3 is TGCAGCGTTGGGACAGGGAGAAACACTGAAGCTTTCTTT.

There are a few counts of this clone. The CDR3 region is CASSLGGTSGGAIEQFF. CDR3 nucleotide sequence: TGTGCCAGCAGCTTAGGTGGGACTAGCGGGGGGGCAATTGAGCAGTTCTTC. This chain links TRBV11-3 with TRBJ2-1; 16 bases match TRBD2. This CDR3 has 17 residues. V lost 1 base and J lost 9; bases outside the gene matches: 6. Germline V gene sequence: CDR1 SGHNT, CDR2 YENEEA.

This clone was observed once. The chain is built from TRBV27 and TRBJ1-1; D gene unclear. Trimming pared 5 bases from V and 5 bases from J, leaving 15 bases between. The CDR3 runs to 14 residues. CDR1 and CDR2 from the germline V gene are MNHEY and SMNVEV (reference sequence). Written as DNA, the CDR3 is TGTGCCAGCAGTAAAAATATAGTGGAGACTGAAGCTTTCTTT. Amino acid sequence: CASSKNIVETEAFF.

V and J are TRBV2 and TRBJ2-2, with D tentatively TRBD1 (6 bases). The CDR3 runs to 15 residues. The V end was cut by 6 bases, the J end by 0 bases, with 11 bases between. Germline assignment: CDR1 SNHLY and CDR2 FYNNEI. The CDR3 bases are TGTGCCAGCAGAGGGGGTTACGCGAACACCGGGGAGCTGTTTTTT. Translation: CASRGGYANTGELFF.

CDR3 bases: TGTGCCATCAGTACTCTCCGGGACAGTGACTCCTACGAGCAGTACTTC. As protein: CAISTLRDSDSYEQYF. The chain couples TRBV10-3 to TRBJ2-7; 7 bases are shared with TRBD1. The germline CDR1 and CDR2 sequences are ENHRY and SYGVKD. J gave up 0 bases and V 5 bases, and 10 bases lay outside the gene matches. The CDR3 covers 16 residues.